This TCR beta chain was obtained from a study of early T cells in non-severe SARS-CoV-2 infection. Study-level information: It was bulk RNA from unsorted whole blood that was sequenced, and the chains were unpaired.

The V gene lost 5 bases and the J gene lost 5 bases, with 22 bases spanning the gap. This CDR3 comprises 16 residues. Whole-study results and caveats: VDJdb matches were skewed toward anti-spike CD8 T cell responses.

Researchers tagged individual cDNA molecules with unique molecular identifiers. One entry per CDR3 protein results from TCRdb running MiXCR on the 5' RACE reads. The sample holds about 80,000 distinct CDR3 sequences, 10% to 12% seen once. About this clonotype itself: Its antigen is as yet unknown.

Sequencing input: whole blood. The receptor was isolated from an adult who was a healthcare worker with PCR-confirmed SARS-CoV-2 infection or an uninfected control (not recorded which). The V call is TRBV12-3 or TRBV12-4, the J call TRBJ2-7; D is perhaps TRBD1 (6 bases). CDR3 sequence (DNA): TGTGCCAGCAGTCCAACCAGACAGGAACGGTATCACGAGCAGTACTTC. This gives the protein CASSPTRQERYHEQYF.